This passage covers 16 T cell receptor beta chains from one sample sequenced in a study of OX40 agonist ivuxolimab in advanced cancers. Generated by immunoSEQ multiplex PCR, the TCRdb table keeps only in-frame clones and is missing some. The sample lists 80,000 or so clones, more than 85% occurring once. The sequences come from CD4+ or CD8+ T cells sorted from blood, collected in a trial of the OX40 agonist ivuxolimab. These receptors came from an adult with an advanced solid tumor such as melanoma, head and neck, liver or kidney cancer.

The chain couples TRBV4-1 to TRBJ2-7; perhaps TRBD1 as D (5 bases). Germline lookup yields CDR1 MGHRA and CDR2 YSYEKL. Trimming removed 0 bases from V and 3 bases from J, with 12 bases in between. The CDR3 runs to 15 residues. The CDR3 spells CASSQEQALVYEQYF. CDR3 nucleotides: TGCGCCAGCAGCCAAGAACAGGCATTAGTCTACGAGCAGTACTTC.

This chain links TRBV5-1 with TRBJ2-1; TRBD2 might be the D (5 bases). Germline values: CDR1 SGHRS, CDR2 YFSETQ. The CDR3 covers 15 residues. The V end was cut by 0 bases, the J end by 3 bases, with 10 bases between. The CDR3 is CASSLDGLDYNEQFF. CDR3 coding DNA: TGCGCCAGCAGCTTGGACGGACTTGACTACAATGAGCAGTTCTTC.

This clone was counted once. This rearrangement joins TRBV4-1 to TRBJ2-7; TRBD1 agrees at 10 bases. Germline CDR1 reads MGHRA; CDR2 reads YSYEKL. J gave up 9 bases and V 3 bases, and 17 bases lay outside the gene matches. The CDR3 loop spans 17 amino acids. DNA of the CDR3: TGCGCCAGCAGCCACGAAGGCAGGACAGGGGGGATTACGGGGCAGTACTTC. It encodes CASSHEGRTGGITGQYF.

The chain couples TRBV19 to TRBJ2-7; unclear D gene. The V gene's germline CDR1 is LNHDA and CDR2 SQIVND (reference sequence). The germline V and J ends were trimmed by 1 base and 0 bases, with 13 bases remaining between them. The CDR3 consists of 16 residues. CDR3 sequence (DNA): TGTGCCAGTAGTATAGTCGGGCCGAGCCTCTCCTACGAGCAGTACTTC. This translates into CASSIVGPSLSYEQYF.

The J gene is TRBJ1-6, the V gene TRBV11-2; D gene ambiguous. V dropped 1 base and J dropped 13 bases, with 11 bases sitting between them. The germline CDR1 and CDR2 sequences are SGHAT and FQNNGV. The CDR3 sequence is 13 residues long. The CDR3 coding sequence is TGTGCCAGCAGCTTAGCGGCGGGCCGTCCCCTCCACTTT. This sequence encodes CASSLAAGRPLHF.

This clone was seen a single time. The chain has TRBV19 and TRBJ1-1; 7 bases are shared with TRBD1. This CDR3 is built from 16 residues. The germline V gene encodes CDR1 LNHDA and CDR2 SQIVND (reference sequence). Trimming at V came to 1 base and at J to 5 bases, leaving 10 bases not matched to a gene. CDR3 protein: CASSIGPARGDTEAFF. The CDR3 nucleotides read TGTGCCAGTAGTATAGGCCCCGCCAGGGGGGATACTGAAGCTTTCTTT.

The chain uses TRBV5-5 and TRBJ2-7; possibly TRBD1 or TRBD2 for D (5 bases each). The CDR3 sequence is 15 residues long. V lost 4 bases to trimming and J lost 3 bases, with 17 bases between them. Germline assignment: CDR1 SGHKS and CDR2 YYEKEE (reference sequence). CDR3 sequence reads: CASSELTGTFYEQYF. DNA for the CDR3: TGTGCCAGCAGCGAATTGACCGGGACCTTCTACGAGCAGTACTTC.

The chain has TRBV28 and TRBJ1-2, with 9 bases lining up with TRBD1. Trimming removed 4 bases from V and 3 bases from J; junction bases left unmatched: 6. This CDR3 has 15 residues. Germline V lookup: CDR1 MDHEN, CDR2 SYDVKM. The CDR3 sequence is CASSSNRGPDYGYTF. For the CDR3, the DNA is TGTGCCAGCAGTTCAAACAGGGGGCCGGACTATGGCTACACCTTC.

This chain uses TRBV6-5 with TRBJ2-7, with D unresolved. The CDR3 loop spans 13 amino acids. V lost 6 bases to trimming and J lost 2 bases, with 11 bases between them. CDR1 and CDR2 from the germline V gene are MNHEY and SVGAGI. CDR3 in DNA: TGTGCCAGCAGGGCAGCCCCTGCCTACGAGCAGTACTTC. It encodes CASRAAPAYEQYF.

V and J are TRBV27 and TRBJ2-7, with a weak D call TRBD2 (5 bases). The CDR3 totals 16 residues. Germline-derived CDR1 and CDR2 are MNHEY and SMNVEV (reference sequence). V gave up 4 bases and J gave up 3 bases, with 19 bases separating them. CDR3: CASSSWRSELNYEQYF. The DNA of the CDR3 is TGTGCCAGCAGTTCTTGGAGGTCAGAGCTCAACTACGAGCAGTACTTC.

This chain uses TRBV19 with TRBJ1-5; 7 positions match TRBD1. Unmatched junction bases numbered 4, after V lost 9 bases and J lost 2 bases. The germline CDR1 and CDR2 sequences are LNHDA and SQIVND (reference sequence). This CDR3 spans 13 amino acids. CDR3 region: CARTGNGNQPQHF. Written as DNA, the CDR3 is TGTGCCAGGACAGGGAACGGCAATCAGCCCCAGCATTTT. Combining the CDR3 with reference TRBV19 and TRBJ1-5 gives the whole variable domain DGGITQSPKYLFRKEGQNVTLSCEQNLNHDAMYWYRQDPGQGLRLIYYSQIVNDFQKGDIAEGYSVSREKKESFPLTVTSAQKNPTAFYLCARTGNGNQPQHFGDGTRLSIL.

This chain joins TRBV1 and TRBJ2-4; the D call TRBD2 from the table was never checked on the DNA. TRBV1 is labeled a pseudogene. The CDR3 runs to 16 residues. The CDR3 loop is CTSTLRPKRSKNIQYF. The CDR3 nucleotides are TGCACCAGCACCCTGCGCCCCAAGCGGTCCAAAAACATTCAGTACTTC.

The chain joins TRBV27 to TRBJ2-7; D is undetermined. The V gene lost 3 bases and the J gene lost 0 bases, with 9 bases spanning the gap. CDR1 and CDR2 from the germline V gene are MNHEY and SMNVEV (reference sequence). This CDR3 comprises 14 residues. The CDR3 protein is CASSLSPSSYEQYF. CDR3 DNA: TGTGCCAGCAGTTTGAGTCCCAGCTCCTACGAGCAGTACTTC.

This clone was seen once. The chain combines TRBV11-1 with TRBJ2-7, with TRBD1 matching over 8 bases. V shed 4 bases and J 2 bases; nucleotides not matched to a gene: 13. The CDR3 has 17 amino acids. The germline CDR1 and CDR2 sequences are SGHAT and FQDESV (reference sequence). CDR3 nucleotides: TGTGCCAGCAGCTCAGCTACCTCCGGGACAGGCACCTACGAGCAGTACTTC. The encoded protein is CASSSATSGTGTYEQYF.

This clone has only a few counts. The gene calls are TRBV10-1 and TRBJ2-3, with D possibly TRBD2 on 6 matching bases. This CDR3 spans 16 amino acids. Germline V gene lookup returns CDR1 WNHNN and CDR2 SYGVQD (reference sequence). V shed 0 bases and J shed 2 bases, with 12 bases lying between them. The chain's CDR3 is CASSESMGEATDTQYF. The CDR3 nucleotides are TGCGCCAGCAGTGAGTCTATGGGGGAGGCCACAGATACGCAGTATTTT.

This chain uses TRBV27 with TRBJ2-2; TRBD2 matches at 8 bases. Unmatched junction bases numbered 6, after V lost 5 bases and J lost 7 bases. CDR1 and CDR2 (germline): MNHEY, SMNVEV (reference sequence). The CDR3 contains 14 residues. The CDR3 protein is CASSAGGAIGELFF. The CDR3 DNA follows: TGTGCCAGCAGTGCCGGGGGGGCCATCGGGGAGCTGTTTTTT.